These 24 T cell receptor beta chains share one sample of origin, sequenced in a study of Ad26.COV2.S vaccination and SARS-CoV-2 variants. As for treatment: some 19 received Ad26.COV2.S at low or high dose, single or two shots; 5 received placebo; per-sample allocation not given. Sampling was performed 63 days after the first vaccine or placebo injection. Some clones are missing from TCRdb's copy, which holds only in-frame ones; the method was immunoSEQ multiplex PCR. The sample yields approximately 420,000 clones, approximately 87% seen once. The sequenced sample was peripheral blood, obtained in a trial of Ad26.COV2.S vaccine versus placebo. The receptor source for this set is a person aged 18-60 years who received the Ad26.COV2.S COVID-19 vaccine or a placebo.

The chain has TRBV6-2 or TRBV6-3 and TRBJ1-2, with unresolved D. Germline V gene lookup returns CDR1 MNHEY and CDR2 SVGEGT. CDR3 size: 14 residues. Deletions cut 2 bases from V and 4 bases from J, with 11 bases between. The CDR3 coding sequence is TGTGCCAGCAGTTACGGGAGGGCGGGCTATGGCTACACCTTC. Protein: CASSYGRAGYGYTF.

V is TRBV4-2 and J is TRBJ2-3, with a possible D match to TRBD1 (5 bases). With 1 base removed from V and 2 bases from J, the gap between germline ends came to 16 bases. This CDR3 is built from 17 residues. From germline, CDR1 is LGHNA and CDR2 YNFKEQ. The CDR3 DNA sequence: TGTGCCAGCAGCCAAGTATACCTCAGGGAATTCACAGATACGCAGTATTTT. Translating it yields CASSQVYLREFTDTQYF.

This clone was detected a few times. The sample has other DNA sequences that encode this CDR3 too. The chain uses TRBV7-3 and TRBJ2-2; 9 bases fit TRBD1. The CDR3 is 14 residues long. The junction had 4 bases not matched to a gene; V was cut back by 5 bases and J by 6 bases. The germline gives CDR1 SGHTA, CDR2 FQGTGA. The CDR3 coding sequence is TGTGCCAGCAGCCCGTGGACAGGGGCCGGGGAGCTGTTTTTT. Translation gives CASSPWTGAGELFF. Supplemented by reference TRBV7-3 and TRBJ2-2, the full variable domain reads GAGVSQTPSNKVTEKGKYVELRCDPISGHTALYWYRQSLGQGPEFLIYFQGTGAADDSGLPNDRFFAVRPEGSVSTLKIQRTERGDSAVYLCASSPWTGAGELFFGEGSRLTVL.

This chain connects TRBV14 to TRBJ2-3; D assignment may be TRBD1 or TRBD2 (6 bases each). With 4 bases removed from V and 2 bases from J, the gap between germline ends came to 16 bases. This CDR3 has 16 residues. Per the germline V gene, CDR1 is SGHDN and CDR2 is FVKESK. The CDR3 sequence is CASSPGTGGYTDTQYF. CDR3 DNA sequence: TGTGCCAGCAGCCCTGGTACCGGGGGCTACACAGATACGCAGTATTTT.

J is TRBJ2-7 and V is TRBV6-2 or TRBV6-3, with 13 bases that match TRBD2. V lost 6 bases to trimming and J lost 1 base; unmatched junction nucleotides: 9. Germline CDR1 reads MNHEY; CDR2 reads SVGEGT. The CDR3 runs to 17 residues. CDR3 sequence reads: CASSHEVTSGGSYEQYF. CDR3 DNA: TGTGCCAGCAGCCACGAGGTGACTAGCGGGGGGTCCTACGAGCAGTACTTC.

The chain recombines TRBV6-2 or TRBV6-3 with TRBJ2-1; D unclear. Germline V gene data show CDR1 as MNHEY and CDR2 as SVGEGT. CDR3 length: 13 residues. The ends were cut back, 1 base at V and 8 bases at J, with 9 bases in the middle. CDR3 residues: CASSYFRVDEQFF. CDR3 sequence (DNA): TGTGCCAGCAGTTACTTCCGGGTGGATGAGCAGTTCTTC.

The genes are TRBV9 and TRBJ2-1; TRBD2 matches 14 bases. From germline, CDR1 is SGDLS and CDR2 YYNGEE. V gave up 4 bases and J gave up 6 bases; unmatched junction bases: 9. The CDR3 is 17 residues long. The CDR3 region has the DNA TGTGCCAGCAGCACCCGGACTAGCGGGGGGTCGATCAATGAGCAGTTCTTC. It yields the protein CASSTRTSGGSINEQFF.

The rearrangement joins TRBV6-5 to TRBJ1-1; a weak D match, TRBD1 (5 bases). The CDR3 has 15 residues. In germline, CDR1 is MNHEY, CDR2 SVGAGI. V lost 4 bases and J 1 base, leaving 13 bases between the germline ends. As DNA, the CDR3 is TGTGCCAGCAGTTCTCCGGGGGATTGGAACACTGAAGCTTTCTTT. This gives the protein CASSSPGDWNTEAFF.

J is TRBJ1-4 and V is TRBV6-5; D gene ambiguous. This CDR3 comprises 13 residues. Trimming cost V 6 bases and J 5 bases, with 10 bases left between them. CDR1 is MNHEY, CDR2 SVGAGI, per germline. DNA for the CDR3: TGTGCCAGCAGCCCAATATTGAATGAAAAACTGTTTTTT. Encoded protein: CASSPILNEKLFF.

The chain links TRBV9 to TRBJ2-1; TRBD2 agrees at 8 bases. Germline CDR1 reads SGDLS; CDR2 reads YYNGEE. The ends lost 0 bases at V and 5 bases at J; junction bases unmatched: 4. The CDR3 extends over 15 amino acids. The chain's CDR3 is CASSVGRGVDNEQFF. The CDR3, as DNA: TGTGCCAGCAGCGTAGGGCGGGGGGTCGACAATGAGCAGTTCTTC.

This sequence joins TRBV4-1 and TRBJ2-7; no clear D. The V gene's germline CDR1 is MGHRA and CDR2 YSYEKL. Deletions cut 0 bases from V and 6 bases from J, with 9 bases between. CDR3 length equals 13 residues. The CDR3 spells CASSQDSGGEQYF. The CDR3 region has the DNA TGCGCCAGCAGCCAAGACTCAGGCGGCGAGCAGTACTTC.

This clone turned up a few times. The gene calls are TRBV9 and TRBJ2-2; 8 nucleotides agree with TRBD1. The germline CDR1 and CDR2 sequences are SGDLS and YYNGEE. Germline trimming cut 4 bases from V and 6 bases from J; bases unmatched to any gene: 5. This CDR3 has 14 amino acids. CDR3 DNA: TGTGCCAGCAGCCGACAGGGGAAGGCCGGGGAGCTGTTTTTT. It translates to CASSRQGKAGELFF.

This chain uses TRBV7-2 with TRBJ2-7; either TRBD1 or TRBD2 may fit D (5 bases each). Germline lookup yields CDR1 SGHTA and CDR2 FQGNSA. V lost 4 bases, J lost 0 bases, and 10 bases lay in between. The CDR3 extends over 14 amino acids. CDR3 in amino acids: CASSWDGTSYEQYF. In DNA form, the CDR3 reads TGTGCCAGCAGCTGGGACGGCACCTCCTACGAGCAGTACTTC.

The chain is built from TRBV4-3 and TRBJ2-2; 7 nucleotides align to TRBD1. The CDR3 contains 14 residues. Germline V gene lookup returns CDR1 LGHNA and CDR2 YSLEER. The ends lost 4 bases at V and 7 bases at J; junction bases unmatched: 6. For the CDR3, the DNA is TGCGCCAGCAGCCCTTTACAGGGGTACGGGGAGCTGTTTTTT. Protein sequence: CASSPLQGYGELFF.

This rearrangement joins TRBV11-3 to TRBJ2-2, with D possibly matching TRBD1 (6 bases). The germline V gene encodes CDR1 SGHNT and CDR2 YENEEA. V was cut by 2 bases and J by 0 bases, with 13 bases left in between. CDR3 length equals 17 residues. The CDR3 loop reads CASSLLRGTPNTGELFF. In nucleotides, the CDR3 is TGTGCCAGCAGCTTACTCAGGGGCACTCCGAACACCGGGGAGCTGTTTTTT.

This sequence joins TRBV6-5 and TRBJ2-5, with a weak D call TRBD2 (6 bases). The ends were cut back, 7 bases at V and 3 bases at J, with 9 bases in the middle. Germline CDR1 and CDR2: MNHEY and SVGAGI. CDR3 size: 12 residues. This CDR3 reads CASTGVEETQYF. CDR3 nucleotide sequence: TGTGCCAGCACGGGGGTGGAAGAGACCCAGTACTTC.

This clone was counted once. The chain has TRBV27 and TRBJ2-7; TRBD1 matches 8 bases. V shed 6 bases and J 2 bases; nucleotides not matched to a gene: 0. The length of the CDR3 is 12 residues. From germline, CDR1 is MNHEY and CDR2 SMNVEV (reference sequence). The CDR3 bases are TGTGCCAGCAGGACAGGGGCCTACGAGCAGTACTTC. Translated: CASRTGAYEQYF.

The CDR3 reads CASSLAGSHEQYF. In DNA, the CDR3 is TGCGCCAGCAGCTTGGCGGGGTCCCACGAGCAGTACTTC. V is TRBV5-1 and J is TRBJ2-7; the D gene is possibly TRBD2 (5 bases). The CDR3 runs to 13 residues. Germline values: CDR1 SGHRS, CDR2 YFSETQ. V dropped 0 bases and J dropped 5 bases, with 9 bases sitting between them.

The chain's CDR3 is CASSVGPDRTYNEQFF. DNA for the CDR3: TGTGCCAGCAGCGTAGGTCCAGACCGAACCTACAATGAGCAGTTCTTC. This sequence joins TRBV9 and TRBJ2-1, with D unresolved. The germline CDR1 and CDR2 sequences are SGDLS and YYNGEE. The CDR3 totals 16 residues. The V and J ends lost 0 bases and 2 bases respectively, with 12 bases between them. Complete variable domain (other parts from reference TRBV9 and TRBJ2-1): DSGVTQTPKHLITATGQRVTLRCSPRSGDLSVYWYQQSLDQGLQFLIQYYNGEERAKGNILERFSAQQFPDLHSELNLSSLELGDSALYFCASSVGPDRTYNEQFFGPGTRLTVL.

The CDR3, as DNA: TGTGCCAGTAGCCCTGGGGGGGGTGGCAATCAGCCCCAGCATTTT. This sequence encodes CASSPGGGGNQPQHF. The chain has TRBV19 and TRBJ1-5, with D perhaps matching TRBD1 (5 bases). V was clipped by 6 bases and J by 2 bases, with 14 bases between them. Germline CDR1 is LNHDA and CDR2 is SQIVND (reference sequence). This CDR3 has 15 residues.

This clone is a singleton in its sample. V is TRBV19 and J is TRBJ2-5; TRBD1 might be the D (6 bases). From germline, CDR1 is LNHDA and CDR2 SQIVND (reference sequence). The length of the CDR3 is 14 residues. Trimming removed 2 bases from V and 5 bases from J, with 12 bases in between. CDR3 nucleotide sequence: TGTGCCAGTAGTATAACCTCAGGGGTGGAGACCCAGTACTTC. Translation gives CASSITSGVETQYF.

This clone has a count of ten or more. A junction boundary mismatches the germline segment, possibly from a read error. V is TRBV7-9 and J is TRBJ1-1; 7 bases match TRBD1. CDR1 is SEHNR and CDR2 is FQNEAQ in the germline V gene (reference sequence). The length of the CDR3 is 16 residues. CDR3 nucleotides: TGTGCCAGCATCTTACGGGACAGCGTACGAGTCACTGAAGCTTTCTTT. This sequence encodes CASILRDSVRVTEAFF.

The chain recombines TRBV5-1 with TRBJ2-5; 7 bases are shared with TRBD2. CDR3 length equals 14 residues. The V segment lost 0 bases and the J segment 4 bases; nucleotides outside the gene matches: 3. In germline, CDR1 is SGHRS, CDR2 YFSETQ. In DNA, the CDR3 is TGCGCCAGCAGCTTGGAGGGACTAAGAGAGACCCAGTACTTC. This codes for CASSLEGLRETQYF.

This chain uses TRBV28 with TRBJ2-3, with D tentatively TRBD2 (5 bases). Germline CDR1 is MDHEN and CDR2 is SYDVKM. Trimming stripped 3 bases from V and 0 bases from J, with 16 bases between. This CDR3 has 17 amino acids. The CDR3 spells CASSFERWVASTDTQYF. DNA of the CDR3: TGTGCCAGCAGTTTCGAGCGGTGGGTGGCTAGCACAGATACGCAGTATTTT.